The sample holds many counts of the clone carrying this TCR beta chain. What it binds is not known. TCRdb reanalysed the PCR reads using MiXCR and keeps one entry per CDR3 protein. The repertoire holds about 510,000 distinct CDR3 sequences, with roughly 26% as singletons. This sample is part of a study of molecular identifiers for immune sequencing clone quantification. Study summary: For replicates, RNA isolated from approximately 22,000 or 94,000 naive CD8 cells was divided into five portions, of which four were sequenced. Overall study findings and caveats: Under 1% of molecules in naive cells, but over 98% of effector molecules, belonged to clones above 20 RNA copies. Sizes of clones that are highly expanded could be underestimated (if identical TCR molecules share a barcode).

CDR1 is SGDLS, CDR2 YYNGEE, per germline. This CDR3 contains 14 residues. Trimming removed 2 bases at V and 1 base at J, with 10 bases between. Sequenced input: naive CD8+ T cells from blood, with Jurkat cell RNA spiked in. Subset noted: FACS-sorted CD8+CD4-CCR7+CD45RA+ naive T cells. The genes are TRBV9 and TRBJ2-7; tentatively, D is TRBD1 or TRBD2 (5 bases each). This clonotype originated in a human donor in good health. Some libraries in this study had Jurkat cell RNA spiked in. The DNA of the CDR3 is TGTGCCAGCAGCGTCCGGGGCGAATCCTACGAGCAGTACTTC. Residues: CASSVRGESYEQYF. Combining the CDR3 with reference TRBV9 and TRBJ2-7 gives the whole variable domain DSGVTQTPKHLITATGQRVTLRCSPRSGDLSVYWYQQSLDQGLQFLIQYYNGEERAKGNILERFSAQQFPDLHSELNLSSLELGDSALYFCASSVRGESYEQYFGPGTRLTVT.